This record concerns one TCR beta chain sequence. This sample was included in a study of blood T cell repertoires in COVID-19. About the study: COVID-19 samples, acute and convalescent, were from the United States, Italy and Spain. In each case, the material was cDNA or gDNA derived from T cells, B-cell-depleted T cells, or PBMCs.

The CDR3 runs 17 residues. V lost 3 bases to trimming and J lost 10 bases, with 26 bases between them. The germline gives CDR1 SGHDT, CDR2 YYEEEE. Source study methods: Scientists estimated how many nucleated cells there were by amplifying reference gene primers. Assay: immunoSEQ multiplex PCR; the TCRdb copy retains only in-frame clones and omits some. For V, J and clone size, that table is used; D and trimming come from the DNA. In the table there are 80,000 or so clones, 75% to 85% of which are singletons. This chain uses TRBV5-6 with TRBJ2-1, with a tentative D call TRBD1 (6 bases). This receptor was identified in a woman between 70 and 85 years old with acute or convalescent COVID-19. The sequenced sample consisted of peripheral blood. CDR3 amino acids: CASSYSLSGTPTREQFF. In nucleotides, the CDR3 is TGTGCCAGCAGCTATTCTCTATCCGGGACACCTACGAGGGAGCAGTTCTTC. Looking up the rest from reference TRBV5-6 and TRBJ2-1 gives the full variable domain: DAGVTQSPTHLIKTRGQQVTLRCSPKSGHDTVSWYQQALGQGPQFIFQYYEEEERQRGNFPDRFSGHQFPNYSSELNVNALLLGDSALYLCASSYSLSGTPTREQFFGPGTRLTVL.